These T cell receptor beta chains were read from a single sample in a study of cytomegalovirus exposure and HLA in healthy donors. Using immunoSEQ multiplex PCR, the repertoire was profiled, and TCRdb retains in-frame clones only, with some absent. Here the sample spans some 190,000 clones, approximately 85% being singletons. Sequenced: PBMCs. The receptor set was obtained from a woman under 30 in good health and CMV-seronegative. The CDR3 runs from the conserved cysteine through the conserved F or W. A D gene is named only where the DNA matches it firmly. Rows may omit the clone size; those that give it use once, few, many or a size class.

D gene,clone size,V gene,J gene,CDR3 DNA,CDR3 protein
TRBD1,.,TRBV2,TRBJ2-5,TGTGCCAGCAGTGTCACCGGGACAGGAGAGACCCAGTACTTC,CASSVTGTGETQYF
.,.,TRBV14,TRBJ1-6,TGTGCCAGCAGCCACAGACAGGATTCACCCCTCCACTTT,CASSHRQDSPLHF
TRBD1,.,TRBV29-1,TRBJ1-2,TGCAGCGTTGAAAGTTCGGGACAGGGAAACTATGGCTACACCTTC,CSVESSGQGNYGYTF
.,.,TRBV6-1,TRBJ2-5,TGTGCCAGCAGTCCCCTCCTCCCCCAGGAGACCCAGTACTTC,CASSPLLPQETQYF
TRBD1,few,TRBV7-9,TRBJ2-2,TGTGCCAGCAGCCGACAGGGCTGGGAGCTGTTTTTT,CASSRQGWELFF
.,.,TRBV5-1,TRBJ1-1,TGCGCCAGCAGCCGGGACTTCCCGAACACTGAAGCTTTCTTT,CASSRDFPNTEAFF
.,few,TRBV14,TRBJ2-2,TGTGCCAGCAGCCGCTTTGAGGCCTGGGGAGCCGGGGAGCTGTTTTTT,CASSRFEAWGAGELFF
TRBD2,.,TRBV25-1,TRBJ2-1,TGTGCCAGCAGTGAATCGGGAGCGGGAGGTGCTGAGCAGTTCTTC,CASSESGAGGAEQFF
.,.,TRBV7-6,TRBJ1-5,TGTGCCAGCAGCTTAGACGGGGGGGGCGAGCCCCAGCATTTT,CASSLDGGGEPQHF
.,.,TRBV15,TRBJ2-7,TGTGCCACCAGCAGAGGGACAGACTACGAGCAGTACTTC,CATSRGTDYEQYF